The 2 T cell receptor beta chains reported below all come from one sample, sequenced in a study of shared clonotypes between healthy human individuals. Produced via immunoSEQ multiplex PCR; TCRdb's table is partial and in-frame only. The table has hundreds of thousands of clones, 55% to 85% seen once. The sample taken for sequencing was memory CD4+ T cells sorted from blood. Subset noted: CD45RA-negative fraction. Receptors were obtained from a woman in her thirties in good health.

This clone was counted a few times. V gene TRBV11-2 combines with J gene TRBJ2-7; D not resolved. There are 13 residues in the CDR3. The germline gives CDR1 SGHAT, CDR2 FQNNGV. V lost 3 bases and J lost 7, with 13 bases in between. The CDR3 bases are TGTGCCAGCAGCTTGGCCTGGGCGAGGGAGCAGTACTTC. This codes for CASSLAWAREQYF. Together with reference TRBV11-2 and TRBJ2-7, the CDR3 gives the full variable domain: EAGVAQSPRYKIIEKRQSVAFWCNPISGHATLYWYQQILGQGPKLLIQFQNNGVVDDSQLPKDRFSAERLKGVDSTLKIQPAKLEDSAVYLCASSLAWAREQYFGPGTRLTVT.

This chain links TRBV6-5 with TRBJ2-7; possibly TRBD1 or TRBD2 for D (5 bases each). This CDR3 comprises 16 residues. V was cut by 1 base and J by 2 bases, with 15 bases left in between. Germline V lookup: CDR1 MNHEY, CDR2 SVGAGI. The CDR3 loop is CASSYFPGPETYEQYF. The CDR3, as DNA: TGTGCCAGCAGTTACTTCCCGGGACCAGAAACCTACGAGCAGTACTTC.